The clone carrying this TCR beta chain has a handful of counts. Its antigen is currently unknown. Other DNA sequences in the same sample also yield this CDR3. Trimming removed 1 base from V and 1 base from J, with 8 bases in between. Germline V lookup: CDR1 SGHRS, CDR2 YFSETQ. The CDR3 loop spans 14 amino acids. The sample originates from a study of beta chain features in type 1 diabetes. Of the isolated RNA, all was reverse transcribed, and so the sequenced material was expressed TCRB transcripts. Sequencing used immunoSEQ multiplex PCR; TCRdb keeps in-frame clones, though not all of them. The profile shows about 370,000 clones, over 13% of them singletons. General study results and limits: VDJ junctions from patients with type 1 diabetes contained fewer insertions and more deletions.

The V call is TRBV5-1, the J call TRBJ1-1, with a possible D match to TRBD1 (5 bases). This clonotype was obtained from a woman between 18 and 29 years old in good health. The sample consisted of naive CD4+ T cells from blood. CDR3 protein: CASSLTTGNTEAFF. CDR3 sequence (DNA): TGCGCCAGCAGCTTGACTACAGGGAACACTGAAGCTTTCTTT. Drawing the rest from reference TRBV5-1 and TRBJ1-1, the complete variable domain is KAGVTQTPRYLIKTRGQQVTLSCSPISGHRSVSWYQQTPGQGLQFLFEYFSETQRNKGNFPGRFSGRQFSNSRSEMNVSTLELGDSALYLCASSLTTGNTEAFFGQGTRLTVV.